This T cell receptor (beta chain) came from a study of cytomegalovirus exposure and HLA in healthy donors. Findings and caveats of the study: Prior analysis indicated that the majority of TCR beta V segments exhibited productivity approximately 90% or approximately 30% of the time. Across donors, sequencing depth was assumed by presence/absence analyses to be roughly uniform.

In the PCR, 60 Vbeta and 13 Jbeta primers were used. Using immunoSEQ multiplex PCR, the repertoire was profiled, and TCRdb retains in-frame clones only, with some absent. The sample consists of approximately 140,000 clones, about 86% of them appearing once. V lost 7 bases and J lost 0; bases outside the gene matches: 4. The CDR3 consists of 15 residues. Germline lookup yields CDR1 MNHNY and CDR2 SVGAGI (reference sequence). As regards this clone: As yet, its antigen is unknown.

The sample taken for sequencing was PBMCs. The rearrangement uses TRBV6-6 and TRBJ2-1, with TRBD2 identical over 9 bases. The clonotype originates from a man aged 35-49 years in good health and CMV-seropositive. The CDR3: CASNLAGDSYNEQFF. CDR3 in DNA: TGTGCCAGCAACTTAGCGGGGGACTCCTACAATGAGCAGTTCTTC.